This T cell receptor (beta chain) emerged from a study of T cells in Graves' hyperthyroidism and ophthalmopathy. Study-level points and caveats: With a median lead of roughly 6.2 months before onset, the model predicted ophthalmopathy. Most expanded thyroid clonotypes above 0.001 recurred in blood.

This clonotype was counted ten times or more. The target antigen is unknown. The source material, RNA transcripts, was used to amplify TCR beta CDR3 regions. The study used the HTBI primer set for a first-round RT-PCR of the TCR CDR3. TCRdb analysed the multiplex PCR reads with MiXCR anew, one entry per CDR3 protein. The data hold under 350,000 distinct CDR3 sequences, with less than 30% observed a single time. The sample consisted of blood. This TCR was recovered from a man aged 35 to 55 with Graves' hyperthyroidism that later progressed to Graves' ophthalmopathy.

The CDR3 is CASSPRTGGYPNYGYTF. The CDR3 coding sequence is TGTGCCAGCAGCCCCCGGACAGGGGGATATCCTAACTATGGCTACACCTTC. The chain uses TRBV6-4 and TRBJ1-2; the match to TRBD1 covers 10 bases. The CDR3 is made up of 17 amino acids. The V and J ends lost 6 bases and 0 bases, in that order; junction bases with no gene match: 10. The germline V gene encodes CDR1 MRHNA and CDR2 SNTAGT.